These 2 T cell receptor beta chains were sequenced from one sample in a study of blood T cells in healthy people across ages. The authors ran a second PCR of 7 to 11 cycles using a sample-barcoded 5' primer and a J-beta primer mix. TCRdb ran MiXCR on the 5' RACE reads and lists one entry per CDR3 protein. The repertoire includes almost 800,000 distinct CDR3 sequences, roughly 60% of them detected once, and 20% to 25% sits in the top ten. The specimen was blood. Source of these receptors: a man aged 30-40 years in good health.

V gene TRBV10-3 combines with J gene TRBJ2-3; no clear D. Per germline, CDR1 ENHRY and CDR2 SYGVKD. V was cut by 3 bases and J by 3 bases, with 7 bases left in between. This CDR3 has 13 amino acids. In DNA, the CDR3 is TGTGCCATCAGTGAAGGGATAACAGATACGCAGTATTTT. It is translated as CAISEGITDTQYF.

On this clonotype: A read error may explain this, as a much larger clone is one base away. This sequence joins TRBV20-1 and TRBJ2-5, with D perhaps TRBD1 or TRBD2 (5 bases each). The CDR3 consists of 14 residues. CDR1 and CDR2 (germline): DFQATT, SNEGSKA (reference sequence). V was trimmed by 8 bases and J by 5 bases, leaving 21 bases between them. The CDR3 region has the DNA TGCAGTACTGGGGGAACAGGCTTTCGCGAGACCCAGTACTTC. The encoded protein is CSTGGTGFRETQYF.